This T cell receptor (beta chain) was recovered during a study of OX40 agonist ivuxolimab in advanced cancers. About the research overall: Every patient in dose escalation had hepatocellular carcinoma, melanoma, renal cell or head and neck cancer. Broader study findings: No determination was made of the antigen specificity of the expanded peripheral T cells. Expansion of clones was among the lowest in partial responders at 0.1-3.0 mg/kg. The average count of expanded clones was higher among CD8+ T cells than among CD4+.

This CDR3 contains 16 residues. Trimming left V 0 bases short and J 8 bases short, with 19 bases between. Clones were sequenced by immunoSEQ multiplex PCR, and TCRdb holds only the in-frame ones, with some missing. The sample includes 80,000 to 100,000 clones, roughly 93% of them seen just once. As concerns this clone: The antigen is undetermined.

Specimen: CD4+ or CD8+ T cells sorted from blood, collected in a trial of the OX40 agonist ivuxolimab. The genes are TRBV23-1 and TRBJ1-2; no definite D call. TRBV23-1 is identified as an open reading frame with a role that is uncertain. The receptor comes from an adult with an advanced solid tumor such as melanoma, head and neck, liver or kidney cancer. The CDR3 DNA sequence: TGCGCCAGCAGTCAATCTGGCGGCACTGAGGGAGGCGGCTACACCTTC. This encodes CASSQSGGTEGGGYTF.